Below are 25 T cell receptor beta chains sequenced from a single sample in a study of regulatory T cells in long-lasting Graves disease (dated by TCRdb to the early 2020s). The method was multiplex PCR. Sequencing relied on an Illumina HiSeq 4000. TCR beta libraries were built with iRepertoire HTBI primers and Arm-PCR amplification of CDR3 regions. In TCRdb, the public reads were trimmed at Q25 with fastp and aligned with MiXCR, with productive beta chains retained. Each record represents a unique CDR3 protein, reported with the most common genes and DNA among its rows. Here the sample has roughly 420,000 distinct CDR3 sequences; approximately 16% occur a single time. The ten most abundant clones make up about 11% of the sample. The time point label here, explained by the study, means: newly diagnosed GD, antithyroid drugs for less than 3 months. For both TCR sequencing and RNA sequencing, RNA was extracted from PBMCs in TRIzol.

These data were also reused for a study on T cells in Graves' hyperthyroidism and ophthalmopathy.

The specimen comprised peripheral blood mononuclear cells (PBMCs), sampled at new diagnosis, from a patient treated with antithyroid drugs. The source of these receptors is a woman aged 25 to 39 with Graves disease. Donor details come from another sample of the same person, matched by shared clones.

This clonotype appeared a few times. CDR3 protein: CASSVYGTGDEKLFF. As DNA, the CDR3 is TGTGCCAGCAGCGTCTACGGGACAGGGGATGAAAAACTGTTTTTT. The gene calls are TRBV9 and TRBJ1-4; 10 bases are shared with TRBD1. The germline V gene encodes CDR1 SGDLS and CDR2 YYNGEE. The CDR3 length is 15 residues. Unmatched junction bases numbered 4, after V lost 2 bases and J lost 6 bases.

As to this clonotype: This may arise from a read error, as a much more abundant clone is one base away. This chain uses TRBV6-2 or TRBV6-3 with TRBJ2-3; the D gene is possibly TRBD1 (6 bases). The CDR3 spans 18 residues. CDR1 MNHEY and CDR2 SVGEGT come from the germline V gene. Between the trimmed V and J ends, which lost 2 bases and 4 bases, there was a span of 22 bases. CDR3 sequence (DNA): TGTGCCAGCAGTTACGCTTACGTAAGGGACAAGGGGGCAGATACGCAGTATTTT. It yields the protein CASSYAYVRDKGADTQYF.

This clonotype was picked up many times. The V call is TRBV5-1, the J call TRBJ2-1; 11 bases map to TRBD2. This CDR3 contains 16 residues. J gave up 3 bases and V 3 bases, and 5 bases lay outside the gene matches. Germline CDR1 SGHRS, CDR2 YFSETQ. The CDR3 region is CASSYGTSGLYNEQFF. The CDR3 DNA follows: TGCGCCAGCAGCTACGGGACTAGCGGCCTCTACAATGAGCAGTTCTTC.

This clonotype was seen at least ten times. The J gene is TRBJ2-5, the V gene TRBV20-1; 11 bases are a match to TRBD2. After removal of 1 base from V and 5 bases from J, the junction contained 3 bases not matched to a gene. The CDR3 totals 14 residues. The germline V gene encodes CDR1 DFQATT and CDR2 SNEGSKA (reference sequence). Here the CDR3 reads CSARVSGREETQYF. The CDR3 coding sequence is TGCAGTGCTAGAGTTAGCGGGAGGGAGGAGACCCAGTACTTC.

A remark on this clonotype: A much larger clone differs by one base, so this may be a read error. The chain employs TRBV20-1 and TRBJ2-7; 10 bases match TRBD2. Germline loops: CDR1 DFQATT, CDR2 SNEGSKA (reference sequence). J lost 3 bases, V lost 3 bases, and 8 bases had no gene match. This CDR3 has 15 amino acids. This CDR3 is CSARVTSGDGYEQYF. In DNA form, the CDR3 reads TGCAGTGCTAGGGTTACTAGCGGGGATGGCTACGAGCAGTACTTC.

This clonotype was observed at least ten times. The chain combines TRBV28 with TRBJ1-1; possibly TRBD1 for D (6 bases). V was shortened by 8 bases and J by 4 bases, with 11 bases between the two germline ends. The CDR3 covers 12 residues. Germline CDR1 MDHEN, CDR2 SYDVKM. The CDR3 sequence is CASGRTVTEAFF. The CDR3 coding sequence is TGTGCCAGCGGTAGGACAGTCACTGAAGCTTTCTTT.

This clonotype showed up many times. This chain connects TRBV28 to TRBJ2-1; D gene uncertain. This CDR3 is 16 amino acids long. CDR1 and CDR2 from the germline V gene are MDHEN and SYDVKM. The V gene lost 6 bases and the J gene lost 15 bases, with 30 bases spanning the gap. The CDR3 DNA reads TGTGCCAGCAGCCATAACAACCATCAAGACCCATTATCTTCGTTCTTC. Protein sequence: CASSHNNHQDPLSSFF.

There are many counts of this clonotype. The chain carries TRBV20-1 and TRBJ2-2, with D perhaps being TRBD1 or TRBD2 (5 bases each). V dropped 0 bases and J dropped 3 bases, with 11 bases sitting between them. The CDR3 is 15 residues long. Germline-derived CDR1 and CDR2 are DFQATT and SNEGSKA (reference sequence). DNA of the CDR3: TGCAGTGCTAGAGATGCCGGGGCGGACACCGGGGAGCTGTTTTTT. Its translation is CSARDAGADTGELFF.

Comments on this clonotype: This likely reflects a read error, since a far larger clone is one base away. The CDR3 loop is CASSLSSGPSYNEQYF. DNA for the CDR3: TGTGCCAGCAGTCTGTCTAGCGGGCCTTCCTACAATGAGCAGTACTTC. V and J are TRBV11-2 and TRBJ2-5, with 8 bases identical to TRBD2. This CDR3 has 16 residues. The V gene end was trimmed by 6 bases and the J gene end by 11 bases; junction bases not matched to a gene: 20. CDR1 is SGHAT and CDR2 is FQNNGV in the germline V gene.

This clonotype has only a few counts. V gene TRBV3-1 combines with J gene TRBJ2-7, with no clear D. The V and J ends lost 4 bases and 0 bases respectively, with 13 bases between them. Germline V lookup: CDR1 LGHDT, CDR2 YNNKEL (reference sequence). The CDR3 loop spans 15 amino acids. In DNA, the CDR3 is TGTGCCAGCAGCCTGGGCCCAAGGAGCTCCTACGAGCAGTACTTC. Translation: CASSLGPRSSYEQYF.

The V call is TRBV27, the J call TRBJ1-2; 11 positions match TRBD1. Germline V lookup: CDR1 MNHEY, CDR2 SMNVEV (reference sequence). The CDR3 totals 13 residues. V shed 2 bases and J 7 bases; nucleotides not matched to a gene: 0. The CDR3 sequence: CASSLGTGGGYTF. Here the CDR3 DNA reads TGTGCCAGCAGTTTAGGGACAGGGGGTGGCTACACCTTC.

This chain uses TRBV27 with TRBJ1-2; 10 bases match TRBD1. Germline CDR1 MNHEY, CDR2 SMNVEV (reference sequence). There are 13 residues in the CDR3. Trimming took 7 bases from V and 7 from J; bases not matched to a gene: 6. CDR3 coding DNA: TGTGCCAGCACCGGGACAGGGGTGTCTGGCTACACCTTC. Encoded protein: CASTGTGVSGYTF.

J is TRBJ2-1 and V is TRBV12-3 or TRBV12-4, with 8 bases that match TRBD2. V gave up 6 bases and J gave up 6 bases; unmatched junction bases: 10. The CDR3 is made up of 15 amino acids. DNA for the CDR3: TGTGCCAGCAGCCCAAACAGCGGGAGCATCAATGAGCAGTTCTTC. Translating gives CASSPNSGSINEQFF.

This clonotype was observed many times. The CDR3, as DNA: TGTGCCAGCAGCCGGACTAGCGGGAGGGGCTACGAGCAGTACTTC. Encoded protein: CASSRTSGRGYEQYF. This chain links TRBV27 with TRBJ2-7; TRBD2 matches at 15 bases. This CDR3 is 15 amino acids long. Trimming removed 6 bases from V and 3 bases from J; junction bases left unmatched: 3. Per germline, CDR1 MNHEY and CDR2 SMNVEV (reference sequence).

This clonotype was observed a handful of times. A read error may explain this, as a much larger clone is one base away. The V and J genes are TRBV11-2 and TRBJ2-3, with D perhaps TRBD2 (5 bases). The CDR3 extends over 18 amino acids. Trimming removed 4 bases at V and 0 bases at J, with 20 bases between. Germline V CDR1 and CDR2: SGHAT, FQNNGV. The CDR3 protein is CASSSPPTWRVSTDTQYF. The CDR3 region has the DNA TGTGCCAGCAGCTCCCCCCCCACTTGGCGGGTTAGCACAGATACGCAGTATTTT. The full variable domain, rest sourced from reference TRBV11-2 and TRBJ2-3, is EAGVAQSPRYKIIEKRQSVAFWCNPISGHATLYWYQQILGQGPKLLIQFQNNGVVDDSQLPKDRFSAERLKGVDSTLKIQPAKLEDSAVYLCASSSPPTWRVSTDTQYFGPGTRLTVL.

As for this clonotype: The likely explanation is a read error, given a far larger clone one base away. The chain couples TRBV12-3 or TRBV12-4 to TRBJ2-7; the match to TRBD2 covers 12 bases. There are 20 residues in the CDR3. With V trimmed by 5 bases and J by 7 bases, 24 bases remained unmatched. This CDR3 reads CASSDLRGLAGSPLDNEQYF. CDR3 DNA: TGTGCCAGCAGTGACCTCCGCGGACTAGCGGGATCGCCCCTCGACAATGAGCAGTACTTC.

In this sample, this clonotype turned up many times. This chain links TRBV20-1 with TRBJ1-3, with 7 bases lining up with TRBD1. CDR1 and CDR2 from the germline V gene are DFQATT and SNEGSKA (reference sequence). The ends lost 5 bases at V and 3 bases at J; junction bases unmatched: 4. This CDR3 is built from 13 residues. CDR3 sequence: CSAHRTGGNTIYF. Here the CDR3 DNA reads TGCAGTGCTCACCGGACAGGTGGAAACACCATATATTTT.

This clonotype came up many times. CDR3 amino acids: CASSQEDRFTDTQYF. The CDR3 nucleotides read TGTGCCAGCAGCCAGGAGGACCGATTCACAGATACGCAGTATTTT. This chain uses TRBV3-1 with TRBJ2-3; possibly TRBD2 for D (5 bases). The CDR3 is 15 residues long. In germline, CDR1 is LGHDT, CDR2 YNNKEL (reference sequence). Trimming pared 3 bases from V and 2 bases from J, leaving 12 bases between.

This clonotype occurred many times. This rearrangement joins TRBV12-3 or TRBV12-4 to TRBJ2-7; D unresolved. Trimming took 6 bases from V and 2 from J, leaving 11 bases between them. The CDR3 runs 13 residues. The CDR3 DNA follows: TGTGCCAGCAGCCAGATACCCACCTACGAGCAGTACTTC. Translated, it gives CASSQIPTYEQYF.

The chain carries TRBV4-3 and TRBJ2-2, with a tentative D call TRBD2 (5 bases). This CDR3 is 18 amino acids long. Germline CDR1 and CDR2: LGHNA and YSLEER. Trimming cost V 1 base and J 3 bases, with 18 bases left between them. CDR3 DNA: TGCGCCAGCAGCCAAGGGCCTGGAAGCCTGGGAGACACCGGGGAGCTGTTTTTT. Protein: CASSQGPGSLGDTGELFF.

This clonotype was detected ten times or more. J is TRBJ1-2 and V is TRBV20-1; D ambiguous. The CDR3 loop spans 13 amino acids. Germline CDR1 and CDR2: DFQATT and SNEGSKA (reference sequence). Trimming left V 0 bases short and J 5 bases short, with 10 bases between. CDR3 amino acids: CSARDSREYGYTF. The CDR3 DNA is TGCAGTGCTAGAGATTCTAGGGAGTATGGCTACACCTTC.

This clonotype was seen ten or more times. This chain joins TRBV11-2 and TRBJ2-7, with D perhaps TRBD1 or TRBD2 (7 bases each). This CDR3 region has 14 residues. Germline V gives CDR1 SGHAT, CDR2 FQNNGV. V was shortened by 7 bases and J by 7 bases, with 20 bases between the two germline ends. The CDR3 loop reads CASTLGGGRDEQYF. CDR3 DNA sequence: TGTGCCAGCACCCTAGGGGGCGGGAGAGATGAGCAGTACTTC. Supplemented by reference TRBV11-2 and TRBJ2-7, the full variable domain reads EAGVAQSPRYKIIEKRQSVAFWCNPISGHATLYWYQQILGQGPKLLIQFQNNGVVDDSQLPKDRFSAERLKGVDSTLKIQPAKLEDSAVYLCASTLGGGRDEQYFGPGTRLTVT.

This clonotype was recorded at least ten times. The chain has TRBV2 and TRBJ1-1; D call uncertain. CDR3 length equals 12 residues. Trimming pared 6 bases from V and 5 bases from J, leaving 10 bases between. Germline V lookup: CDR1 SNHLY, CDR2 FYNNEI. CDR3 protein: CASRFSATEAFF. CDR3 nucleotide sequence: TGTGCCAGCAGATTCTCGGCTACTGAAGCTTTCTTT.

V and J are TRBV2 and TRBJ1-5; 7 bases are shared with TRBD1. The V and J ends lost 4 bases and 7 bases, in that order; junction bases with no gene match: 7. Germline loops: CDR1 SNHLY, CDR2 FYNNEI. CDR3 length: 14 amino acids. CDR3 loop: CASSVATGLQPQHF. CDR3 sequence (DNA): TGTGCCAGCAGTGTGGCGACAGGGTTGCAGCCCCAGCATTTT.

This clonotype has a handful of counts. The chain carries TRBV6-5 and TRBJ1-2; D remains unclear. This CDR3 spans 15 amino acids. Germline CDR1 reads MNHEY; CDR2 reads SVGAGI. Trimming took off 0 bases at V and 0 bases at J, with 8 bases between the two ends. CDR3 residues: CASSYSEGPNYGYTF. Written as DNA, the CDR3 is TGTGCCAGCAGTTACTCTGAAGGACCTAACTATGGCTACACCTTC.